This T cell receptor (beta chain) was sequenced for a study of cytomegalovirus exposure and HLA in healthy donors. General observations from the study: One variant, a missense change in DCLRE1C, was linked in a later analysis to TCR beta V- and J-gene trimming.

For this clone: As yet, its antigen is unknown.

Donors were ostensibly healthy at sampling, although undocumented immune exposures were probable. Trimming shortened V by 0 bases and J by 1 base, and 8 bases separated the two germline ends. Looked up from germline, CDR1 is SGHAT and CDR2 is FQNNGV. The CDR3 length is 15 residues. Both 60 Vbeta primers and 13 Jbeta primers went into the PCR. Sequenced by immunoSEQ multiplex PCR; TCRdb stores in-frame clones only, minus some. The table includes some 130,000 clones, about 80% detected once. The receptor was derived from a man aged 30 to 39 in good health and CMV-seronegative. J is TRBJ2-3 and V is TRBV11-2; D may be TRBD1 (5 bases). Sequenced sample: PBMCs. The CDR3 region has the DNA TGTGCCAGCAGCTTAGAGGGCAGGGGCACAGATACGCAGTATTTT. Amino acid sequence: CASSLEGRGTDTQYF.